This is a list of T cell receptor beta chains from one sample in a study of blood T cells in healthy people across ages. TCRdb analysed the 5' RACE reads with MiXCR anew, one entry per CDR3 protein. The data contain fewer than 900,000 distinct CDR3 sequences, 43% of them singletons. What was sequenced was blood. Source of these receptors: a woman aged 55-69 years in good health. CDR3s include the opening cysteine and the closing phenylalanine or tryptophan. The order of the fields is D gene, J gene, clone size, V gene, CDR3 protein, CDR3 DNA. A D gene is named only where the DNA matches it firmly. Where a row states a size, it is once, few, many or the class of an expanded clone; other rows omit it.

NA TRBJ2-7 NA TRBV2 CASRESTGSSYEQYF TGTGCCAGCAGAGAGAGTACAGGGAGCTCCTACGAGCAGTACTTC
NA TRBJ2-1 many TRBV4-2 CASSQDGHNEQFF TGTGCCAGCAGCCAAGATGGTCACAATGAGCAGTTCTTC
NA TRBJ2-7 NA TRBV21-1 CASILTSGPYEQYF TGTGCCAGCATCCTGACTAGCGGCCCCTACGAGCAGTACTTC
NA TRBJ1-6 many TRBV4-2 CASSPRDAHNSPLHF TGTGCCAGCAGCCCTCGGGATGCGCATAATTCACCCCTCCACTTT
NA TRBJ2-7 few TRBV5-8 CASSLTITSYEQYF TGTGCCAGCAGCTTAACGATCACGAGCTACGAGCAGTACTTC
NA TRBJ2-1 once TRBV7-3 CASSLMGQGGQFF TGTGCCAGCAGCTTAATGGGTCAGGGTGGCCAGTTCTTC
NA TRBJ1-2 few TRBV24-1 CATSDHQGYGYTF TGTGCCACCAGTGACCACCAGGGTTATGGCTACACCTTC
NA TRBJ2-3 NA TRBV3-1 CASSQNPESTDTQYF TGTGCCAGCAGCCAGAACCCCGAGAGCACAGATACGCAGTATTTT
TRBD1 TRBJ2-7 NA TRBV7-8 CASSLVVGQGSSYEQYF TGTGCCAGCAGCTTAGTAGTGGGACAGGGTTCCTCCTACGAGCAGTACTTC
NA TRBJ1-5 few TRBV20-1 CSASSGSNQPQHF TGCAGTGCTAGCTCAGGTAGCAATCAGCCCCAGCATTTT
NA TRBJ2-5 NA TRBV12-3/TRBV12-4 CASSLGGLGSETQYF TGTGCCAGCAGTTTAGGAGGGCTGGGATCAGAGACCCAGTACTTC
TRBD2 TRBJ2-3 NA TRBV7-2 CASSLAFSGGADTQYF TGTGCCAGCAGCTTAGCGTTTAGCGGGGGGGCAGATACGCAGTATTTT
TRBD1 TRBJ1-3 once TRBV18 CASSPLWTGSSGNTIYF TGTGCCAGCTCACCACTCTGGACAGGGAGCTCTGGAAACACCATATATTTT
TRBD2 TRBJ2-5 few TRBV10-3 CAISEREGEDEQYF TGTGCCATCAGTGAACGGGAGGGCGAGGATGAGCAGTACTTC
NA TRBJ2-5 many TRBV12-3/TRBV12-4 CASSSSGPKETQYF TGTGCCAGCAGTTCCTCCGGGCCCAAGGAGACCCAGTACTTC
TRBD2 TRBJ2-1 NA TRBV20-1 CSARSASGPSYNEQFF TGCAGTGCTAGGTCGGCTAGCGGGCCCTCCTACAATGAGCAGTTCTTC
NA TRBJ1-4 NA TRBV28 CARSLQPNNEKLFF TGTGCCCGCAGCTTACAACCCAATAATGAAAAACTGTTTTTT
TRBD1 TRBJ1-1 NA TRBV14 CASSQDLGTARNTEAFF TGTGCCAGCAGCCAAGATCTTGGGACAGCGCGCAACACTGAAGCTTTCTTT
TRBD2 TRBJ2-3 NA TRBV2 CASSGTSGDTDTQYF TGTGCCAGCAGTGGGACTAGCGGGGACACAGATACGCAGTATTTT
NA TRBJ2-6 NA TRBV7-8 CASCLARRTGANVLTF TGTGCCAGCTGCTTAGCACGGCGGACTGGGGCCAACGTCCTGACTTTC
TRBD2 TRBJ2-5 many TRBV7-2 CASSLGGGGVETQYF TGTGCCAGCAGCTTGGGCGGGGGGGGTGTAGAGACCCAGTACTTC
TRBD2 TRBJ2-1 NA TRBV7-3 CASSPSPSGGYNEQFF TGTGCCAGCAGCCCCTCCCCTAGCGGGGGGTACAATGAGCAGTTCTTC
TRBD1 TRBJ2-7 few TRBV20-1 CSASIGQGDSSYEQYF TGCAGTGCTAGCATCGGACAGGGTGATAGCTCCTACGAGCAGTACTTC